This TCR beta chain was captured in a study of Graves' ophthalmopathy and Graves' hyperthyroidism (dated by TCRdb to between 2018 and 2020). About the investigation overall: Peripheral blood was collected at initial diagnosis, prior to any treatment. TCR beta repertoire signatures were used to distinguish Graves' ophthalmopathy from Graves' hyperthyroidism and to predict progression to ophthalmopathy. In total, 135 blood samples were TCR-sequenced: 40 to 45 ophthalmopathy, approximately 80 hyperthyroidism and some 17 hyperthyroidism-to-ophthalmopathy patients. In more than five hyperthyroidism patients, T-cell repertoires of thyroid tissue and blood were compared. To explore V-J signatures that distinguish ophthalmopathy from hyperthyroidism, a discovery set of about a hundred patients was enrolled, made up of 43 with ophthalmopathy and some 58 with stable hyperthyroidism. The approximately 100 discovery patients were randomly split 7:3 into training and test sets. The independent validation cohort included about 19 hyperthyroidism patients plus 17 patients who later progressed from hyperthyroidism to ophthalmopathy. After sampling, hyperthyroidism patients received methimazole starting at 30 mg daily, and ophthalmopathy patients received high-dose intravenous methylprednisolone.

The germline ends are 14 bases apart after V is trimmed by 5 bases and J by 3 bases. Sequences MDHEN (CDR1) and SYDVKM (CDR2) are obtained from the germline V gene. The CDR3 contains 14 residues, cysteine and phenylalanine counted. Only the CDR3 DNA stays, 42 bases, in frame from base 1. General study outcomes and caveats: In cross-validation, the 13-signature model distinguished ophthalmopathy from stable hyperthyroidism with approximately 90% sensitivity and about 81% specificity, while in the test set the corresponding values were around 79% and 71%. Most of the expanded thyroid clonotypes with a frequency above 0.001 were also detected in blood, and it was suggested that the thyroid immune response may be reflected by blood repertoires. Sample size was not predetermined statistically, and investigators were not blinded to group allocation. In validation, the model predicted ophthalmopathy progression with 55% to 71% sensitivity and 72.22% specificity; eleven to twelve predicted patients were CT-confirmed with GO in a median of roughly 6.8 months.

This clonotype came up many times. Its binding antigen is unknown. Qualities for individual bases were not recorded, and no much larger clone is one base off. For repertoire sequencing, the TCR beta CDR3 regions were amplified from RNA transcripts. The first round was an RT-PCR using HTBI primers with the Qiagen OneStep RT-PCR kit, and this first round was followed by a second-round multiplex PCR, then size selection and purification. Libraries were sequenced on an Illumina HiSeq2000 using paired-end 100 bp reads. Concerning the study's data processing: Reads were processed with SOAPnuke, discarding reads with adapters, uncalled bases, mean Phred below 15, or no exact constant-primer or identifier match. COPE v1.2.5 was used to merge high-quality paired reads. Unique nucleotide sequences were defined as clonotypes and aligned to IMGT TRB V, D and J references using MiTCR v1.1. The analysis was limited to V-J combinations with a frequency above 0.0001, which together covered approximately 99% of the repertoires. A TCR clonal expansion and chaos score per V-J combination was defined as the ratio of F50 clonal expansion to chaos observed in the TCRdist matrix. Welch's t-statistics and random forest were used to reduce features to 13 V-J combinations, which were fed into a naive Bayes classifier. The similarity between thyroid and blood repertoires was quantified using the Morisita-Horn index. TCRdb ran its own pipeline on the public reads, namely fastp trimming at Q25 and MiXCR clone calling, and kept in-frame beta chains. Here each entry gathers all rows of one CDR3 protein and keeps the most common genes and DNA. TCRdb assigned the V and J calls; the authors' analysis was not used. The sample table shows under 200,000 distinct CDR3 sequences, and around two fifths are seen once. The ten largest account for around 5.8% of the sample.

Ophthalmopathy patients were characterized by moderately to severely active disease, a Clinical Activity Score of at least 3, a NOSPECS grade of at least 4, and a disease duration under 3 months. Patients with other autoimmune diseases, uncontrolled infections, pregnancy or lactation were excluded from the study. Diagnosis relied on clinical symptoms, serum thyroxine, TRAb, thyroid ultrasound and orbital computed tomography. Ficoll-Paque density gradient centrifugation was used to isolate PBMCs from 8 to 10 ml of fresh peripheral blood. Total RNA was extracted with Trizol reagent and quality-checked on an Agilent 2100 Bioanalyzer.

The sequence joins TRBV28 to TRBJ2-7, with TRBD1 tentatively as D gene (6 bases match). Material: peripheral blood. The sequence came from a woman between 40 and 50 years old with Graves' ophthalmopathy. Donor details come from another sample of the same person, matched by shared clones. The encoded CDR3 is CASSNRVFFYEQYF. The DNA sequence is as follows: TGTGCCAGCAGTAACAGGGTCTTTTTCTACGAGCAGTACTTC.